What follows are 13 T cell receptor beta chains derived from one specimen sequenced in a study of monozygotic twins with inflammatory bowel disease. TCRdb re-called the 5' RACE reads; one entry per CDR3 protein, DNA not given. The sample totals 330,000 or so distinct CDR3 sequences; its top ten clones hold 2% to 2.5%. Sequencing was done on a sample of blood. The receptors originated from a human donor with ulcerative colitis or Crohn's disease, or a healthy co-twin of an affected twin (not recorded which).

The chain has TRBV20-1 and TRBJ2-2; TCRdb names TRBD1, which stays unverified in the absence of DNA. The CDR3 has 16 residues. Looked up from germline, CDR1 is DFQATT and CDR2 is SNEGSKA (reference sequence). The CDR3 protein is CSAGSPTGFRTGELFF.

V and J are TRBV7-7 and TRBJ2-2. This CDR3 is built from 15 residues. Germline lookup yields CDR1 SSHAT and CDR2 FNYEAQ (reference sequence). CDR3 sequence reads: CASSPRNQNTGELFF.

The J gene is TRBJ2-1, the V gene TRBV4-1; TCRdb indicates TRBD2, and absent DNA this call remains unverified. Germline V gene sequence: CDR1 MGHRA, CDR2 YSYEKL. CDR3 length equals 15 residues. The CDR3 spells CASSHLAGSDNEQFF.

The genes are TRBV5-1 and TRBJ2-2; the TCRdb call, TRBD2, lacks DNA for checking. The CDR3 sequence is 16 residues long. Germline CDR1 is SGHRS and CDR2 is YFSETQ. This chain's CDR3 is CASSPRLAVNTGELFF.

The chain recombines TRBV20-1 with TRBJ1-2; TCRdb's D call of TRBD1 is untestable without DNA. The germline V gene has CDR1 DFQATT and CDR2 SNEGSKA (reference sequence). The CDR3 contains 14 residues. The CDR3 sequence is CSATDRVKNYGYTF.

This CDR3 is CASSKGATSYNEQFF. The rearrangement uses TRBV6-1 and TRBJ2-1. Germline V lookup: CDR1 MNHNS, CDR2 SASEGT. CDR3 length: 15 residues.

The rearrangement links TRBV14 to TRBJ2-1. Germline V CDR1 and CDR2: SGHDN, FVKESK. This CDR3 has 15 residues. CDR3 region: CASSQTRSSYNEQFF. Full variable domain (rest looked up from reference TRBV14 and TRBJ2-1): EAGVTQFPSHSVIEKGQTVTLRCDPISGHDNLYWYRRVMGKEIKFLLHFVKESKQDESGMPNNRFLAERTGGTYSTLKVQPAELEDSGVYFCASSQTRSSYNEQFFGPGTRLTVL.

The chain couples TRBV12-3 or TRBV12-4 to TRBJ1-4. The CDR3 runs 16 residues. Here the CDR3 reads CASSSLLGGTNEKLFF.

The J gene is TRBJ2-5, the V gene TRBV5-6; there is no DNA to check the TCRdb D call of TRBD1. Per germline, CDR1 SGHDT and CDR2 YYEEEE. This CDR3 has 13 amino acids. The CDR3 region is CASSWTGRKTQYF.

The chain employs TRBV6-2 or TRBV6-3 and TRBJ1-4. Germline V gives CDR1 MNHEY, CDR2 SVGEGT. The CDR3 is 12 amino acids. The chain's CDR3 is CASKGFEEKLFF.

The rearrangement joins TRBV4-3 to TRBJ2-7; with no DNA, the TCRdb D assignment of TRBD2 cannot be verified. CDR3 length: 14 amino acids. Germline V gene sequence: CDR1 LGHNA, CDR2 YSLEER. CDR3 residues: CASSQEARDYEQYF.

V is TRBV10-3 and J is TRBJ2-5; the D gene TCRdb calls, TRBD2, cannot be checked with no DNA. There are 13 residues in the CDR3. Germline values: CDR1 ENHRY, CDR2 SYGVKD. The CDR3 region is CATSSGAQETQYF.

This sequence joins TRBV20-1 and TRBJ1-1. Germline CDR1 is DFQATT and CDR2 is SNEGSKA (reference sequence). This CDR3 has 11 residues. The CDR3 loop reads CSAELGLEAFF.